This T cell receptor beta chain was captured in a study of beta chain features in type 1 diabetes. Study-level findings and limits: Among patients with Type 1 diabetes, TCRB CDR3s were moderately but significantly shorter in every one of the four CD4+ subsets.

Sequenced material consisted of expressed TCRB transcripts (all of the isolated RNA was reverse transcribed). Sequencing used immunoSEQ multiplex PCR; TCRdb keeps in-frame clones, though not all of them. The sample has 200,000 to 250,000 clones, 14% seen once. Comment on this clone: Antigen unknown.

The CDR3 spans 15 residues. V was clipped by 4 bases and J by 4 bases; unmatched bases: 3. The germline V gene has CDR1 SNHLY and CDR2 FYNNEI. V gene TRBV2 combines with J gene TRBJ2-1; TRBD2 aligns across 11 bases. This clonotype originated in a man aged 30 to 39 with type 1 diabetes. The specimen sequenced was naive CD4+ T cells from blood. For the CDR3, the DNA is TGTGCCAGCAGTGCCGGGACTAGCGGTTACAATGAGCAGTTCTTC. Translating gives CASSAGTSGYNEQFF.